A selection of T cell receptor beta chains follows, all from one sample in a study of T cell responses to AZD1222 COVID-19 vaccine. This table comes from immunoSEQ multiplex PCR, and its TCRdb copy is limited to in-frame clones, with some not included. The table lists about 60,000 clones, about 86% of them singletons. The source material was peripheral blood, sampled 28 days after the second AZD1222 dose. The receptor set was obtained from an adult who received the AZD1222 COVID-19 vaccine. Both conserved end residues are trimmed from each CDR3. A clone size is listed for some rows: how often the clone was seen (once, few, many), or a class if it is expanded.

v_call	clone_size	j_call	cdr3_aa
TRBV5-4	NA	TRBJ1-4	ASSFSQGDEKLF
TRBV9	NA	TRBJ2-1	ASSVSGTEYNEQF
TRBV9	NA	TRBJ2-7	ASSSQGIGYEQY
TRBV10-3	NA	TRBJ1-1	AISDGTANTEAF
TRBV15	once	TRBJ1-1	ATSRDHNSRGWDTEAF
TRBV19	NA	TRBJ1-4	ASRAYRGGQEKLF
TRBV9	NA	TRBJ2-5	ASSPPPPLETQY
TRBV27	NA	TRBJ2-6	ASSLTLLGGANVLT
TRBV5-4	NA	TRBJ1-2	ASSLETAGYGYT
TRBV29-1	NA	TRBJ2-2	SVSRASTGELF
TRBV29-1	NA	TRBJ2-7	SVVRDRAYEQY
TRBV6-6	NA	TRBJ2-7	ASSYPTDSYEQY
TRBV28	NA	TRBJ2-7	ASSPAGRGLPTDEQY
TRBV27	NA	TRBJ1-5	ASSDRGFSNQPQH
TRBV27	NA	TRBJ1-6	ASSLRIFYNSPLH
TRBV9	NA	TRBJ1-2	ASSVDPAANYGYT
TRBV5-4	NA	TRBJ2-5	ASSPRGRGDLKTQY
TRBV10-3	NA	TRBJ2-3	AISDQRETTDTQY
TRBV6-5	NA	TRBJ1-2	ASSYPTGTGYGYT
TRBV29-1	once	TRBJ2-3	SVVTSGGVGTQY
TRBV18	NA	TRBJ2-7	ASSPWAGRGSYEQY
TRBV20-1	few	TRBJ2-1	SASAEISYNEQF
TRBV28	NA	TRBJ1-2	ASSLAGALGNYGYT
TRBV7-2	NA	TRBJ2-7	ASSSERGYEQY
TRBV5-4	once	TRBJ2-7	ASSLDLAGVYEQY
TRBV7-3	NA	TRBJ2-2	ASSYTGYTGELF
TRBV7-8	NA	TRBJ2-7	ASSPRLLSSYEQY
TRBV11-2	NA	TRBJ2-7	ASSRSRGGNAADSYEQY
TRBV6-5	NA	TRBJ2-1	ASSSKTSGRYNEQF
TRBV9	NA	TRBJ1-1	ASSGEQGKNTEAF
TRBV15	NA	TRBJ2-2	ATSRGQTASGSYTGELF
TRBV7-2	NA	TRBJ1-5	ASSLAGGGALQPQH
TRBV19	NA	TRBJ1-4	ASSRQNSLGGNEKLF
TRBV4-3	once	TRBJ2-1	ASSPTSGNYNEQF
TRBV5-1	NA	TRBJ2-3	ASTVSTGVLTDTQY
TRBV5-6	NA	TRBJ2-7	ASSLDRDSSYEQY
TRBV7-9	once	TRBJ1-5	ASSFQGVGQPQH
TRBV28	few	TRBJ1-4	ASSSAGRYEKLF
TRBV28	few	TRBJ1-2	ASSGPSGGGYT
TRBV4-2	NA	TRBJ2-7	ASSPRRGDEQY
TRBV3-1/TRBV3-2	NA	TRBJ2-7	ASSQEGRGQY
TRBV30	NA	TRBJ1-1	AWSVSREAF
TRBV6-5	NA	TRBJ1-3	ASSYHDRGSGNTIY
TRBV9	NA	TRBJ1-3	ASSVGGGNTIY
TRBV30	NA	TRBJ1-1	AWSRKGGHTEAF
TRBV4-2	NA	TRBJ2-1	ASSRQRGAEGDYNEQF
TRBV18	NA	TRBJ2-1	ASSSLQAGGEQF
TRBV6-6	NA	TRBJ1-6	ASSYAPRSSPLH
TRBV5-1	NA	TRBJ2-5	ASSSAGQETQY
TRBV2	NA	TRBJ2-5	ASSEVGEVAQY
TRBV11-2	NA	TRBJ2-7	ASSLEAVYEQY
TRBV28	NA	TRBJ2-7	ASSRQGTGNEQY
TRBV7-8	NA	TRBJ1-2	ASSLVDRAGILGGYT